This is a list of T cell receptor beta chains from one sample in a study of blood T cell repertoires in COVID-19. Libraries were prepared by immunoSEQ multiplex PCR; TCRdb keeps only in-frame clonotypes and omits some of them. The sample includes 430,000 or so clones, around 90% of them seen just once. The sequenced material came from peripheral blood. The receptors were sampled from a man younger than 35 with COVID-19, enrolled during active disease. Each CDR3 is given with its conserved first and last residue. A D gene is named only where the DNA matches it firmly. Not all rows give a size; the values are once, few, many and, for expanded clones, a class.

TRBJ1-1 | 14 | - | - | TRBV7-9 | CASSPGHARTEAFF
TRBJ2-2 | 16 | once | TRBD2 | TRBV19 | CASSTTSGANTGELFF
TRBJ2-7 | 15 | once | TRBD1 | TRBV11-1 | CASSFSGQGAGEQYF
TRBJ2-1 | 11 | - | - | TRBV13 | CASSLAYEQFF
TRBJ1-5 | 13 | - | - | TRBV23-1 | CARAARGNQPQHF
TRBJ2-1 | 14 | - | TRBD2 | TRBV27 | CASTGGGSYNEQFF
TRBJ2-3 | 15 | once | - | TRBV7-9 | CASSAEGGDTDTQYF
TRBJ1-1 | 14 | - | - | TRBV18 | CASSPDQGNTEAFF
TRBJ1-1 | 13 | - | - | TRBV3-1/TRBV3-2 | CASSQGTSQGAFF
TRBJ1-5 | 13 | once | - | TRBV6-5 | CASTREPIQPQHF
TRBJ2-7 | 14 | - | - | TRBV5-4 | CASSQNRVPYEQYF
TRBJ2-3 | 14 | - | TRBD1 | TRBV5-1 | CASTGTASTDTQYF
TRBJ2-3 | 17 | - | TRBD2 | TRBV25-1 | CASSSPGTSLFTDTQYF
TRBJ1-1 | 14 | - | - | TRBV3-1/TRBV3-2 | CASRTQGIRTEAFF
TRBJ1-1 | 18 | few | TRBD1 | TRBV27 | CASSLYSGGAVRDTEAFF
TRBJ1-2 | 14 | - | - | TRBV24-1 | CATSAAGANYGYTF
TRBJ1-5 | 14 | - | - | TRBV7-2 | CASSLIGSNQPQHF
TRBJ2-7 | 14 | - | - | TRBV2 | CASSEDSSSYEQYF
TRBJ1-2 | 14 | - | TRBD1 | TRBV19 | CASSPRDRAGGYTF
TRBJ2-2 | 18 | - | TRBD1 | TRBV9 | CASSPTTRDRGSTGELFF
TRBJ2-3 | 14 | many | - | TRBV10-3 | CAIRGAFSTDTQYF
TRBJ1-2 | 19 | - | TRBD1 | TRBV4-1 | CASSQAAGGIASMGYGYTF
TRBJ1-2 | 18 | - | - | TRBV4-1 | CASSQRPGRRGYNYGYTF
TRBJ2-3 | 16 | few | - | TRBV5-1 | CASSPLRTAFTDTQYF
TRBJ2-2 | 16 | - | TRBD2 | TRBV7-3 | CASRQDGLAARGELFF
TRBJ2-7 | 16 | - | TRBD2 | TRBV28 | CASSPGLAGGPHEQYF
TRBJ1-6 | 14 | few | - | TRBV10-2 | CASSRALWDSPLHF
TRBJ2-7 | 13 | - | - | TRBV2 | CASREGLPYEQYF
TRBJ2-7 | 15 | - | TRBD2 | TRBV7-2 | CASSLLAGGPYEQYF
TRBJ2-7 | 15 | - | TRBD1 | TRBV23-1 | CASSPLGQSSYEQYF
TRBJ1-1 | 15 | - | - | TRBV7-9 | CASSLAGRGVTEAFF
TRBJ2-3 | 13 | - | - | TRBV5-6 | CASSFIGADTQYF
TRBJ1-2 | 13 | - | - | TRBV27 | CASGEQLNYGYTF
TRBJ2-3 | 14 | - | TRBD2 | TRBV10-1 | CASGLAGVTDTQYF
TRBJ1-5 | 17 | - | - | TRBV15 | CATSRHPGGTMDQPQHF
TRBJ1-5 | 15 | few | - | TRBV24-1 | CATSDGAGSSQPQHF
TRBJ1-5 | 16 | - | - | TRBV5-1 | CASSLDGRGGNQPQHF
TRBJ2-1 | 12 | - | - | TRBV19 | CASSTGNNEQFF
TRBJ2-2 | 19 | - | TRBD2 | TRBV9 | CASSVPPGLAGEKSGELFF
TRBJ1-5 | 12 | - | - | TRBV24-1 | CATSDPRGPQHF
TRBJ1-2 | 13 | - | - | TRBV6-1 | CASSEGGGYGYTF
TRBJ2-3 | 13 | - | - | TRBV3-1/TRBV3-2 | CASSQDRGFTQYF